This T cell receptor (beta chain) was identified during a study of shared clonotypes between healthy human individuals. For this clone: Its specificity is not known.

Sequenced by immunoSEQ multiplex PCR; TCRdb stores in-frame clones only, minus some. In the table there are some 2.1 million clones, roughly 94% of which are singletons. Study-level points and caveats: Memory subsets generally showed lower estimated richness than naive subsets.

In the naive CD8 group, cells lacked CD45RO and were positively selected for CCR7, so terminally differentiated effector memory CD45RA+ cells were left out. Sequenced: naive CD8+ T cells sorted from blood. The TCR sequence derives from a man aged 18-30 years in good health.

DNA of the CDR3: TGTGCCAGCAGCTTAATGGGTGAGCAGTTCTTC. Translation: CASSLMGEQFF. The V call is TRBV7-9, the J call TRBJ2-1; unclear D gene. The CDR3 is made up of 11 amino acids. Germline V gene sequence: CDR1 SEHNR, CDR2 FQNEAQ (reference sequence). V shed 2 bases and J shed 9 bases, with 5 bases lying between them.